These 27 T cell receptor beta chains were sequenced from one sample in a study of tumor and adjacent non-tumor tissue in lung cancer. The library came from three nested PCR rounds adapted from ARM-PCR protocols. From the multiplex PCR reads, TCRdb called clonotypes with MiXCR, one entry per CDR3 protein. The table lists 70,000 or so distinct CDR3 sequences, roughly 60% of them singletons. The template was RNA from unsorted bulk tissue. Sequenced sample: lung tumor tissue. These receptors were collected from a man in his fifties with non-small cell lung cancer.

Concerning this clonotype itself: Its ends do not fully match the called genes, so a read error is possible. The chain is built from TRBV11-2 and TRBJ1-4, with D tentatively TRBD1 (6 bases). CDR1 SGHAT and CDR2 FQNNGV come from the germline V gene. The CDR3 is 18 residues long. This CDR3 is CATNQPVWEQGLNEKLFF. CDR3 DNA sequence: TGTGCAACCAATCAACCCGTTTGGGAACAGGGACTTAATGAAAAACTGTTTTTC.

The gene calls are TRBV24-1 and TRBJ2-1; 8 bases match TRBD2. J gave up 6 bases and V 4 bases, and 16 bases lay outside the gene matches. The germline gives CDR1 KGHDR, CDR2 SFDVKD. The CDR3 is 18 amino acids. CDR3 sequence: CATSEAGGGNQNSNEQFF. CDR3 coding DNA: TGTGCCACCAGTGAGGCGGGAGGAGGTAATCAAAATAGCAATGAGCAGTTCTTC.

On this clonotype itself: The CDR3 does not end in the conserved phenylalanine or tryptophan, so this is likely a read error. No DNA is shown, since the ends of the CDR3 on it are uncertain; the CDR3 is the one TCRdb lists. V gene TRBV29-1 combines with J gene TRBJ2-7; the D segment call TRBD1 is taken from the table without a DNA check. Counting both end residues, the CDR3 totals 13 amino acids. The germline V gene has CDR1 SQVTM and CDR2 ANQGSEA. The CDR3 loop is CSVRRDKIYEQYL.

This clonotype is labeled as medium-sized. V gene TRBV12-3 or TRBV12-4 combines with J gene TRBJ2-6; TRBD1 is a possible D gene (6 bases). This CDR3 spans 15 amino acids. V gave up 2 bases and J gave up 4 bases, with 9 bases separating them. CDR3 bases: TGTGCCAGCAGTTTAACAGGGCCCGGGGCCAACGTCCTGACTTTC. Encoded protein: CASSLTGPGANVLTF.

This clonotype was seen just once. The CDR3 coding sequence is TGCAGTGCTAGAGGGCCAAGCACAGATACGCAGCATTTT. This gives the protein CSARGPSTDTQHF. This chain uses TRBV20-1 with TRBJ2-3; D remains unclear. The DNA matches TRBJ1-5 better at its end, which makes the J call doubtful. This CDR3 has 13 amino acids. In germline, CDR1 is DFQATT, CDR2 SNEGSKA (reference sequence).

With regard to this clonotype: The junction differs from germline at one of its ends, possibly a read error. The chain couples TRBV20-1 to TRBJ1-2, with a tentative D call TRBD1 (6 bases). Germline loops: CDR1 DFQATT, CDR2 SNEGSKA (reference sequence). This CDR3 has 15 residues. The CDR3 sequence is CSAVFAGASGYGYAF. For the CDR3, the DNA is TGCAGTGCGGTATTCGCAGGGGCCTCCGGGTATGGCTACGCCTTC.

With respect to this clonotype: One end of the junction fails to match germline, which may point to a read error. The J gene is TRBJ2-1, the V gene TRBV11-3; the D call may be TRBD1 or TRBD2 (5 bases each). The germline V gene encodes CDR1 SGHNT and CDR2 YENEEA. The CDR3 covers 16 residues. The CDR3 bases are TGTGCCAGCAGCTCAGAGGGGCGGACCCTTTACAATGAACAGTTCTTC. This gives the protein CASSSEGRTLYNEQFF.

The sample holds a few counts of this clonotype. The conserved phenylalanine or tryptophan normally closing the CDR3 is absent here, so this likely arose from a read error. V usage is TRBV24-1 and J usage is TRBJ1-5; no reliable D call. The germline V gene encodes CDR1 KGHDR and CDR2 SFDVKD. V was trimmed by 1 base and J by 0 bases, leaving 9 bases between them. The CDR3 runs to 16 residues. CDR3 loop: CATSDLSRSSNQPQHL. The CDR3 DNA is TGTGCCACCAGTGATTTATCCAGGTCTAGCAATCAGCCCCAGCATCTT.

There are many counts of this clonotype. The genes are TRBV5-4 and TRBJ2-3; no clear D gene. CDR1 SGHNT and CDR2 YYREEE come from the germline V gene (reference sequence). With 4 bases removed from V and 0 bases from J, the gap between germline ends came to 6 bases. The CDR3 is 13 amino acids. The CDR3 spells CASSPFSTDTQYF. Written as DNA, the CDR3 is TGTGCCAGCAGCCCCTTTAGCACAGATACGCAGTATTTT.

V and J are TRBV6-1 and TRBJ1-1; 7 bases fit TRBD1. Germline V lookup: CDR1 MNHNS, CDR2 SASEGT. This CDR3 has 15 residues. The ends lost 9 bases at V and 1 base at J; junction bases unmatched: 11. In nucleotides, the CDR3 is TGTGCCAGGAGCCTTGCGGGACAGACGAACACTGAAGCTTTCTTT. Its protein product is CARSLAGQTNTEAFF.

Ten or more counts support this clonotype. The rearrangement uses TRBV29-1 and TRBJ1-4; a possible D gene is TRBD1 (6 bases). Germline V CDR1 and CDR2: SQVTM, ANQGSEA. V was shortened by 2 bases and J by 8 bases, with 9 bases between the two germline ends. This CDR3 is built from 12 residues. CDR3 nucleotides: TGCAGCGTTGAACAGGGGAGGGAAAAACTGTTTTTT. Its translation is CSVEQGREKLFF.

As to this clonotype: One end of the junction is discordant with germline, which a read error may explain. The J gene is TRBJ2-2, the V gene TRBV11-2; D is uncertain. Germline V gene sequence: CDR1 SGHAT, CDR2 FQNNGV. The CDR3 is 15 amino acids. CDR3 region: CASSNQVWEAGELFF. DNA for the CDR3: TGTGCTAGCAGCAATCAAGTATGGGAAGCCGGGGAGCTGTTTTTT.

Concerning this clonotype: This could be a read error, since a much larger clone is one nucleotide away. The V and J genes are TRBV6-6 and TRBJ1-4; D not resolved. This CDR3 has 16 amino acids. Per the germline V gene, CDR1 is MNHNY and CDR2 is SVGAGI (reference sequence). This CDR3 is CASSYLGAPTNEKPFF. The CDR3 bases are TGTGCCAGCAGTTACCTGGGAGCCCCAACTAATGAAAAACCGTTTTTT.

Remarks on this clonotype: Relative to the germline gene, one junction end is altered; a read error may explain this. The chain is built from TRBV6-1 and TRBJ1-1, with a possible D match to TRBD1 (6 bases). CDR1 MNHNS and CDR2 SASEGT come from the germline V gene. The CDR3 has 14 residues. This CDR3 is CASSPQGRDTETFF. CDR3 nucleotides: TGTGCCAGTAGTCCTCAGGGTCGGGACACTGAAACTTTCTTT.

A single count supports this clonotype. The CDR3 DNA is TGTGCCAGCATCCATGGACGCAGCTCCTACAATGAGCAGTTCTTC. This sequence encodes CASIHGRSSYNEQFF. The chain has TRBV5-8 and TRBJ2-1, with D unclear. This CDR3 contains 15 residues. V lost 6 bases, J lost 0 bases, and 13 bases lay in between. CDR1 is SGHTS and CDR2 is YDEGEE in the germline V gene.

This clonotype turned up a few times. This chain links TRBV21-1 with TRBJ1-2; the table's D gene call, TRBD1, was not cross checked with the DNA. TRBV21-1 is a known pseudogene. This CDR3 contains 15 residues. The CDR3 DNA reads as TGTGCCAGCAGCAAACGCCGGGACATCCCACCTAACTACACCTTC. Protein sequence: CASSKRRDIPPNYTF.

Regarding this clonotype: A much larger clonotype is one base distant, so this may be a read error. The rearrangement uses TRBV10-3 and TRBJ2-5; maybe TRBD2 (6 bases). Germline V CDR1 and CDR2: ENHRY, SYGVKD. This CDR3 is 13 amino acids long. The DNA for the CDR3 is TGTGCCATCAGTGGCGGGGCTCAAGAGAGCCAGTACTTC. Amino acids: CAISGGAQESQYF.

In DNA, the CDR3 is TGCATCAGCAGATATGTCGAGGGGGCCCCCTACGAGCAGTACTTC. Translation gives CISRYVEGAPYEQYF. This sequence joins TRBV5-1 and TRBJ2-7; the match to TRBD1 covers 7 bases. Germline V gene lookup returns CDR1 SGHRS and CDR2 YFSETQ. This CDR3 is 15 amino acids long.

A word on this clonotype: No conserved phenylalanine or tryptophan ends this CDR3, so it is likely a read error. The rearrangement joins TRBV6-5 to TRBJ2-5, with D perhaps matching TRBD1 (6 bases). The CDR3 covers 14 residues. Germline-derived CDR1 and CDR2 are MNHEY and SVGAGI. The DNA of the CDR3 is TGTGACAGCAGTCAACAGGGTTTTGGAGAGACCCAGTACCTC. Its protein product is CDSSQQGFGETQYL.

Judged by abundance, this clonotype is medium-sized. The chain employs TRBV24-1 and TRBJ1-1, with TRBD1 identical over 8 bases. In germline, CDR1 is KGHDR, CDR2 SFDVKD. Trimming took 7 bases from V and 4 from J; bases not matched to a gene: 4. There are 13 residues in the CDR3. The CDR3 DNA sequence: TGTGCCACCAGGAGGACAGGGAGCACTGAAGCTTTCTTT. Its protein is CATRRTGSTEAFF.

This clonotype was counted a few times. This chain joins TRBV24-1 and TRBJ2-5, with a tentative D call TRBD2 (5 bases). CDR3 length equals 17 residues. The germline CDR1 and CDR2 sequences are KGHDR and SFDVKD. V lost 1 base and J lost 1, with 15 bases in between. In DNA, the CDR3 is TGTGCCACCAGTGATTTTGAGGGATTCGGGGTCCAAGAGACCCAGTACTTC. It specifies CATSDFEGFGVQETQYF.

As for this clonotype: This may be a read error: a much more frequent sequence differs by one nucleotide. The CDR3 reads CANSLGDQETQYF. For the CDR3, the DNA is TGCGCCAACAGCTTGGGAGATCAAGAGACCCAGTACTTC. The rearrangement joins TRBV5-1 to TRBJ2-5, with TRBD2 as a possible D gene (5 bases). The germline V gene encodes CDR1 SGHRS and CDR2 YFSETQ. This CDR3 is 13 amino acids long.

The chain joins TRBV5-1 to TRBJ1-6; D might be TRBD1 (5 bases). The CDR3 is made up of 20 amino acids. Germline CDR1 reads SGHRS; CDR2 reads YFSETQ. Trimming cost V 3 bases and J 9 bases, with 31 bases left between them. CDR3 in amino acids: CASSSQPGGARGSSGSPLHF. In DNA, the CDR3 is TGCGCCAGCAGCTCCCAACCGGGAGGAGCAAGGGGAAGTTCTGGTTCACCCCTCCACTTT.

Ten or more counts support this clonotype. The chain joins TRBV20-1 to TRBJ2-6, with a tentative D call TRBD1 (5 bases). V shed 5 bases and J shed 0 bases, with 8 bases lying between them. Germline V gene data show CDR1 as DFQATT and CDR2 as SNEGSKA (reference sequence). CDR3 length: 14 amino acids. As DNA, the CDR3 is TGCAGTGCTCCTACAGGCTCTGGGGCCAACGTCCTGACTTTC. Protein: CSAPTGSGANVLTF.

This clonotype was recorded at least ten times. The genes are TRBV6-1 and TRBJ1-5; 10 bases fit TRBD1. Trimming at V came to 3 bases and at J to 6 bases, leaving 14 bases not matched to a gene. Germline CDR1 is MNHNS and CDR2 is SASEGT. The CDR3 sequence is 18 residues long. CDR3 amino acids: CASSDPRDRGESGQPQHF. The CDR3 DNA reads TGTGCCAGCAGTGACCCCAGGGACAGGGGAGAAAGCGGTCAGCCCCAGCATTTT.

This clonotype was seen many times. The rearrangement uses TRBV29-1 and TRBJ2-1; a weak D match, TRBD2 (6 bases). The ends were cut back, 6 bases at V and 7 bases at J, with 13 bases in the middle. Germline loops: CDR1 SQVTM, CDR2 ANQGSEA. The CDR3 is made up of 12 amino acids. The CDR3 loop reads CSVGSMGNEQFF. The CDR3 nucleotides are TGCAGCGTCGGGAGTATGGGGAATGAGCAGTTCTTC.

This clonotype was counted many times. V is TRBV6-1 and J is TRBJ2-7; the match to TRBD2 covers 14 bases. This CDR3 region has 15 residues. Germline V gene lookup returns CDR1 MNHNS and CDR2 SASEGT. J was trimmed by 4 bases and V by 4 bases; bases with no gene match: 3. The CDR3 nucleotides are TGTGCCAGCAGTGGGACTAGCGGGGGGAAGTACGAGCAGTACTTC. Amino acid sequence: CASSGTSGGKYEQYF.